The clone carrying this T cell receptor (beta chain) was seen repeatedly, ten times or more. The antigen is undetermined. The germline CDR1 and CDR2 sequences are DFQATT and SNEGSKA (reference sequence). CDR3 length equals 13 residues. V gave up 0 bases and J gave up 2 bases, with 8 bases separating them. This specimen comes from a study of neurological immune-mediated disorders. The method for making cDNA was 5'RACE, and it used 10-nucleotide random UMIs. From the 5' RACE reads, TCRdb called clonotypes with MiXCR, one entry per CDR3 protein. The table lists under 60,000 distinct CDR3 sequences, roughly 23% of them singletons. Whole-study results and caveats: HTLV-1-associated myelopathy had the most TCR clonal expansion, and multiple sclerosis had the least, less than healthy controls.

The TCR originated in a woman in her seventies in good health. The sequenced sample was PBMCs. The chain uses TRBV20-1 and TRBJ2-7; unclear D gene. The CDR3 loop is CSAREKITYEQYF. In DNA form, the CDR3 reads TGCAGTGCTAGAGAGAAGATTACCTACGAGCAGTACTTC.